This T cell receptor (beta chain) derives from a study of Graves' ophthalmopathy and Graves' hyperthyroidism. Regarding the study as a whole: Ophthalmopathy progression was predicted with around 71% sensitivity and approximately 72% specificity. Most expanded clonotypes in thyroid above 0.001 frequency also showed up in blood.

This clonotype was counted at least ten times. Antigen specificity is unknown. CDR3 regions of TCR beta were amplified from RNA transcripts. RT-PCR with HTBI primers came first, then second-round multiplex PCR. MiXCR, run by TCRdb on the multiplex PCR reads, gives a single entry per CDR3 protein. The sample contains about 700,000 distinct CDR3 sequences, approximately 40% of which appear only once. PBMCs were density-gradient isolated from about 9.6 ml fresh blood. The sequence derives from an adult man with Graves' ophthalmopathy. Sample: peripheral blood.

The CDR3 DNA is TGTGCCAGCAGTCAAAGGACAGGACAGTACTTC. Protein product: CASSQRTGQYF. The J gene is TRBJ2-7, the V gene TRBV11-3; 7 bases fit TRBD1. Germline V gene sequence: CDR1 SGHNT, CDR2 YENEEA. CDR3 length equals 11 residues. J gave up 10 bases and V 6 bases, and 6 bases lay outside the gene matches.